These 32 T cell receptor beta chains originate from one sample sequenced in a study of T-cell reconstitution after alpha-beta-depleted transplantation in children. TCRbeta library preparation incorporated unique molecular identifiers. TCRdb passed the PCR reads through MiXCR, listing each CDR3 protein once. Altogether almost 250,000 distinct CDR3 sequences are present, roughly 24% being singletons, with the ten largest covering 2% to 3%. Material: PBMCs, obtained before TCRalphabeta/CD19-depleted stem cell transplant. The receptor source for this set is a girl aged 2 to 9 with Fanconi anemia, due to receive a stem cell transplant.

This clonotype was seen a handful of times. The chain employs TRBV7-3 and TRBJ2-5; 8 bases align to TRBD2. V lost 5 bases to trimming and J lost 2 bases; unmatched junction nucleotides: 7. This CDR3 has 15 amino acids. Germline CDR1 reads SGHTA; CDR2 reads FQGTGA. CDR3 region: CASSQSGTRQETQYF. Here the CDR3 DNA reads TGTGCCAGCAGCCAATCGGGGACTAGACAAGAGACCCAGTACTTC. The whole variable domain, remainder taken from reference TRBV7-3 and TRBJ2-5, is GAGVSQTPSNKVTEKGKYVELRCDPISGHTALYWYRQSLGQGPEFLIYFQGTGAADDSGLPNDRFFAVRPEGSVSTLKIQRTERGDSAVYLCASSQSGTRQETQYFGPGTRLLVL.

V and J are TRBV6-1 and TRBJ2-2; 12 bases are shared with TRBD2. The germline gives CDR1 MNHNS, CDR2 SASEGT. The CDR3 contains 16 residues. The trim removed 5 bases at V and 4 bases at J, leaving 5 bases unmatched. The CDR3 here is CASSPPGLAGTGELFF. In DNA, the CDR3 is TGTGCCAGCAGTCCCCCGGGACTAGCGGGCACCGGGGAGCTGTTTTTT.

This clonotype was detected only once. This chain joins TRBV7-6 and TRBJ2-5; tentatively, D is TRBD2 (6 bases). Germline-derived CDR1 and CDR2 are SGHVS and FNYEAQ. CDR3 size: 14 residues. V lost 2 bases and J 5 bases, leaving 12 bases between the germline ends. The CDR3 sequence is CASSLWGAGETQYF. In DNA, the CDR3 is TGTGCCAGCAGCTTATGGGGTGCGGGGGAGACCCAGTACTTC.

This clonotype was seen many times. The chain combines TRBV25-1 with TRBJ2-7; tentative D call: TRBD2 (5 bases). This CDR3 region has 15 residues. Looked up from germline, CDR1 is MGHDK and CDR2 is SYGVNS. Trimming pared 4 bases from V and 1 base from J, leaving 14 bases between. The CDR3 sequence: CASSGHEGRSYEQYF. CDR3 DNA: TGTGCCAGCAGTGGTCATGAGGGCAGGTCCTACGAGCAGTACTTC.

This clonotype was counted ten times or more. The chain couples TRBV9 to TRBJ1-2, with a tentative D call TRBD1 (5 bases). Trimming pared 0 bases from V and 1 base from J, leaving 7 bases between. Per the germline V gene, CDR1 is SGDLS and CDR2 is YYNGEE. The CDR3 totals 14 residues. The CDR3 here is CASSVDGGNYGYTF. The CDR3 DNA is TGTGCCAGCAGCGTAGACGGGGGTAACTATGGCTACACCTTC.

The rearrangement links TRBV5-1 to TRBJ2-2; D is perhaps TRBD1 (6 bases). This CDR3 region has 13 residues. Trimming shortened V by 5 bases and J by 5 bases, and 10 bases separated the two germline ends. Germline CDR1 and CDR2: SGHRS and YFSETQ. DNA for the CDR3: TGCGCCAGCAGACCCGACAGGACCGGGGAGCTGTTTTTT. As protein: CASRPDRTGELFF.

This clonotype has only a few counts. V is TRBV27 and J is TRBJ2-7, with TRBD1 as a possible D gene (6 bases). Trimming cost V 3 bases and J 2 bases, with 11 bases left between them. This CDR3 comprises 14 residues. Germline CDR1 and CDR2: MNHEY and SMNVEV (reference sequence). In DNA, the CDR3 is TGTGCCAGCAGTTTGTCGAAGGGGGCCTACGAGCAGTACTTC. Residues: CASSLSKGAYEQYF.

V usage is TRBV12-5 and J usage is TRBJ2-1; D unclear. The CDR3 has 12 residues. Trimming removed 1 base from V and 6 bases from J, with 4 bases in between. CDR1 is LGHNT and CDR2 is FRNRAP in the germline V gene. DNA of the CDR3: TGTGCTAGTGGTTTGGATAGCAATGAGCAGTTCTTC. Protein: CASGLDSNEQFF.

The CDR3 reads CSVGEWGTGYF. The CDR3 DNA is TGCAGCGTTGGGGAGTGGGGGACAGGATACTTC. This chain uses TRBV29-1 with TRBJ2-5, with 8 bases identical to TRBD1. Germline V gene sequence: CDR1 SQVTM, CDR2 ANQGSEA. V shed 4 bases and J 14 bases; nucleotides not matched to a gene: 9. This CDR3 comprises 11 residues.

Details on this clonotype: This may be a read error, as it is one base from a much larger clone. V and J are TRBV7-2 and TRBJ2-7, with TRBD1 matching over 8 bases. The V and J ends lost 0 bases and 2 bases, in that order; junction bases with no gene match: 3. The germline CDR1 and CDR2 sequences are SGHTA and FQGNSA. There are 15 residues in the CDR3. CDR3 loop: CASSLAGDRPYEQYF. DNA of the CDR3: TGTGCCAGCAGCTTAGCCGGGGACAGGCCCTACGAGCAGTACTTC.

The chain combines TRBV6-2 or TRBV6-3 with TRBJ2-3, with D unclear. The germline CDR1 and CDR2 sequences are MNHEY and SVGEGT. Trimming removed 0 bases from V and 5 bases from J, with 15 bases in between. CDR3 length equals 16 residues. The CDR3 loop reads CASSYSKFYGKDTQYF. The CDR3 coding sequence is TGTGCCAGCAGTTACTCGAAGTTCTATGGGAAAGATACGCAGTATTTT.

The gene calls are TRBV6-1 and TRBJ2-1; 8 bases are shared with TRBD2. V trimming: 6 bases; J trimming: 6 bases; junction bases outside the gene matches: 10. Germline V gives CDR1 MNHNS, CDR2 SASEGT. CDR3 length equals 15 residues. CDR3 residues: CASSTGLAGTNEQFF. CDR3 coding DNA: TGTGCCAGCAGCACCGGGTTAGCGGGAACCAATGAGCAGTTCTTC.

This clonotype was seen ten or more times. The chain is built from TRBV29-1 and TRBJ2-7, with a tentative D call TRBD1 (5 bases). Germline V gene data show CDR1 as SQVTM and CDR2 as ANQGSEA. Between the trimmed V and J ends, which lost 6 bases and 2 bases, there was a span of 11 bases. The CDR3 covers 12 residues. The CDR3 DNA follows: TGCAGCGTCGAACAGGATCCCTACGAGCAGTACTTC. This gives the protein CSVEQDPYEQYF.

This clonotype was seen a handful of times. This chain joins TRBV29-1 and TRBJ2-2; TRBD1 matches 9 bases. Germline values: CDR1 SQVTM, CDR2 ANQGSEA. Trimming took 6 bases from V and 1 from J; bases not matched to a gene: 3. CDR3 length equals 14 residues. CDR3 coding DNA: TGCAGCGTCACGGGACAGGGGAACACCGGGGAGCTGTTTTTT. Its protein product is CSVTGQGNTGELFF.

This clonotype was seen many times. The chain is built from TRBV6-5 and TRBJ2-2, with D uncertain. The CDR3 extends over 13 amino acids. Germline values: CDR1 MNHEY, CDR2 SVGAGI. Trimming stripped 0 bases from V and 7 bases from J, with 6 bases between. In DNA form, the CDR3 reads TGTGCCAGCAGTTACTCGAAACGCGGGGAGCTGTTTTTT. This codes for CASSYSKRGELFF.

This clonotype was seen repeatedly, ten times or more. V and J are TRBV7-9 and TRBJ2-7, with 8 nucleotides matching TRBD1. Trimming removed 1 base from V and 2 bases from J; junction bases left unmatched: 4. This CDR3 is built from 15 residues. CDR1 and CDR2 (germline): SEHNR, FQNEAQ (reference sequence). The CDR3 sequence: CASSLDGQGTYEQYF. CDR3 bases: TGTGCCAGCAGCTTAGACGGACAGGGTACCTACGAGCAGTACTTC.

This clonotype was seen ten or more times. The gene calls are TRBV6-5 and TRBJ2-3; 8 bases are shared with TRBD2. Germline-derived CDR1 and CDR2 are MNHEY and SVGAGI. The CDR3 is 15 amino acids. The J segment lost 1 base and the V segment lost 6 bases, leaving 6 bases of the junction unmatched. The CDR3 protein is CASSRGGPGTDTQYF. The DNA of the CDR3 is TGTGCCAGCAGCCGCGGGGGGCCAGGCACAGATACGCAGTATTTT.

In this sample, this clonotype turned up many times. The chain combines TRBV9 with TRBJ2-1; 12 nucleotides line up with TRBD2. CDR1 and CDR2 (germline): SGDLS, YYNGEE. V shed 0 bases, J shed 2 bases, and the junction held 3 bases outside the gene matches. This CDR3 region has 17 residues. The CDR3 sequence is CASSVVSSGGAYNEQFF. The DNA for the CDR3 is TGTGCCAGCAGCGTAGTGTCTAGCGGGGGGGCCTACAATGAGCAGTTCTTC.

This clonotype was picked up many times. The chain employs TRBV13 and TRBJ2-1; 7 positions match TRBD2. This CDR3 region has 15 residues. Germline V lookup: CDR1 PRHDT, CDR2 FYEKMQ (reference sequence). J gave up 7 bases and V 0 bases, and 6 bases lay outside the gene matches. CDR3 sequence: CASSLGWTRANEQFF. The CDR3 bases are TGTGCCAGCAGCTTAGGCTGGACTAGGGCAAATGAGCAGTTCTTC.

The chain is built from TRBV2 and TRBJ2-5; possible D gene TRBD1, 5 bases. CDR3 size: 14 residues. Germline V gene sequence: CDR1 SNHLY, CDR2 FYNNEI. Trimming removed 1 base from V and 5 bases from J, with 11 bases in between. The CDR3 is CASSEGQPVETQYF. The CDR3 DNA reads as TGTGCCAGCAGTGAAGGACAGCCGGTTGAGACCCAGTACTTC.

The rearrangement joins TRBV7-9 to TRBJ2-3; 7 positions match TRBD1. The CDR3 length is 16 residues. V was pared by 5 bases and J by 4 bases, with 12 bases of the junction left unmatched. The germline V gene encodes CDR1 SEHNR and CDR2 FQNEAQ (reference sequence). CDR3 sequence: CASSARDRGWADTQYF. In DNA, the CDR3 is TGTGCCAGCAGCGCCCGGGACAGAGGTTGGGCAGATACGCAGTATTTT.

The J gene is TRBJ2-5, the V gene TRBV12-3 or TRBV12-4, with 9 nucleotides matching TRBD1. CDR3 length equals 15 residues. The V and J ends lost 3 bases and 4 bases, in that order; junction bases with no gene match: 6. CDR3 sequence reads: CASSFRTGEGETQYF. The CDR3 nucleotides read TGTGCCAGCAGTTTCAGGACAGGGGAGGGAGAGACCCAGTACTTC.

This clonotype was seen at least ten times. V usage is TRBV29-1 and J usage is TRBJ2-7; D is undetermined. Trimming removed 5 bases from V and 1 base from J, with 15 bases in between. Germline values: CDR1 SQVTM, CDR2 ANQGSEA. The length of the CDR3 is 14 residues. The CDR3: CSVKGSASSYEQYF. The CDR3 region has the DNA TGCAGCGTTAAGGGTTCGGCAAGTTCCTACGAGCAGTACTTC.

This clonotype occurred many times. V is TRBV29-1 and J is TRBJ2-7; D may be TRBD1 (6 bases). CDR3 length: 14 residues. V was clipped by 4 bases and J by 4 bases, with 17 bases between them. In germline, CDR1 is SQVTM, CDR2 ANQGSEA. This CDR3 is CSVVRDTAFYEQYF. In DNA form, the CDR3 reads TGCAGCGTTGTAAGGGACACAGCATTTTACGAGCAGTACTTC.

The rearrangement joins TRBV6-4 to TRBJ2-7, with 13 bases fitting TRBD2. Trimming removed 2 bases from V and 7 bases from J; junction bases left unmatched: 8. The germline CDR1 and CDR2 sequences are MRHNA and SNTAGT. The length of the CDR3 is 16 residues. CDR3 protein: CASSDGLAGAIQEQYF. CDR3 nucleotides: TGTGCCAGCAGTGACGGACTAGCGGGAGCGATCCAGGAGCAGTACTTC.

The rearrangement joins TRBV28 to TRBJ1-5, with D unresolved. The CDR3 has 14 residues. Germline V CDR1 and CDR2: MDHEN, SYDVKM. Trimming left V 5 bases short and J 3 bases short, with 11 bases between. The CDR3 reads CASSPASINQPQHF. CDR3 nucleotides: TGTGCCAGCAGTCCGGCCAGTATCAATCAGCCCCAGCATTTT.

The V call is TRBV29-1, the J call TRBJ2-1; 7 bases are shared with TRBD2. The CDR3 length is 12 residues. The V and J ends lost 4 bases and 7 bases, in that order; junction bases with no gene match: 4. Germline V gene data show CDR1 as SQVTM and CDR2 as ANQGSEA. The CDR3 loop reads CSVGRERNEQFF. CDR3 bases: TGCAGCGTTGGGCGGGAGCGAAATGAGCAGTTCTTC.

This clonotype was counted at least ten times. The V and J genes are TRBV28 and TRBJ2-1; 14 nucleotides line up with TRBD2. CDR1 and CDR2 (germline): MDHEN, SYDVKM. Germline trimming cut 4 bases from V and 3 bases from J; bases unmatched to any gene: 2. This CDR3 is built from 16 residues. The CDR3 spells CASSWGLAGVYNEQFF. CDR3 coding DNA: TGTGCCAGCAGTTGGGGACTAGCGGGAGTCTACAATGAGCAGTTCTTC.

This clonotype was picked up a small number of times. CDR3 amino acids: CASSPDGYDRVYTGELFF. In DNA form, the CDR3 reads TGTGCCAGCAGTCCTGATGGATATGACAGGGTTTACACCGGGGAGCTGTTTTTT. The gene calls are TRBV6-4 and TRBJ2-2, with 7 bases fitting TRBD1. This CDR3 comprises 18 residues. The ends lost 5 bases at V and 3 bases at J; junction bases unmatched: 15. Germline V gene lookup returns CDR1 MRHNA and CDR2 SNTAGT.

This clonotype was seen more than once but under ten times. This chain links TRBV5-1 with TRBJ2-3; TRBD1 matches 8 bases. The CDR3 length is 15 residues. Germline CDR1 SGHRS, CDR2 YFSETQ. The trim removed 3 bases at V and 5 bases at J, leaving 8 bases unmatched. The CDR3, as DNA: TGCGCCAGCAGCTCTGGACAGGGTGAGGGAGATACGCAGTATTTT. This gives the protein CASSSGQGEGDTQYF.

For the CDR3, the DNA is TGCAGCGTTGCCGGGGTGGGGGAGTCTTCCCCTCCCTACGAGCAGTACTTC. Translation gives CSVAGVGESSPPYEQYF. J is TRBJ2-7 and V is TRBV29-1, with D perhaps being TRBD1 or TRBD2 (5 bases each). Germline V lookup: CDR1 SQVTM, CDR2 ANQGSEA. Trimming pared 4 bases from V and 2 bases from J, leaving 24 bases between. This CDR3 has 17 amino acids.

This chain joins TRBV29-1 and TRBJ2-5; D is perhaps TRBD1 (5 bases). The ends were cut back, 2 bases at V and 0 bases at J, with 13 bases in the middle. The germline gives CDR1 SQVTM, CDR2 ANQGSEA. The CDR3 contains 15 residues. The CDR3 reads CSVEPWKGNQETQYF. DNA of the CDR3: TGCAGCGTTGAACCGTGGAAGGGGAACCAAGAGACCCAGTACTTC.